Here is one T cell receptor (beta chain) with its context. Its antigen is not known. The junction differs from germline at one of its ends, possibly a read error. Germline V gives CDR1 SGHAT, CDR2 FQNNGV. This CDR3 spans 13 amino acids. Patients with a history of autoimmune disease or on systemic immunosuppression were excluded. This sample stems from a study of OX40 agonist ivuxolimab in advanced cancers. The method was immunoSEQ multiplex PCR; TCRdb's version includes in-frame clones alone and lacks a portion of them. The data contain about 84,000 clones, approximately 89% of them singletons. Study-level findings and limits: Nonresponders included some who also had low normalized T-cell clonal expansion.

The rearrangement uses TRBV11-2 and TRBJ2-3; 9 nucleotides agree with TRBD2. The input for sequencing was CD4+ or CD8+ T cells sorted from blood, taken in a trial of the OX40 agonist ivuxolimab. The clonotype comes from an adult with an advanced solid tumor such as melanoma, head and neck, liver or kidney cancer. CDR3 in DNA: TGTGCCAGCAGCTTACAGTCAGCGGGAGGTTACTTTTTT. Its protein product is CASSLQSAGGYFF. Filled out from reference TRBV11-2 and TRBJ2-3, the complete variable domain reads EAGVAQSPRYKIIEKRQSVAFWCNPISGHATLYWYQQILGQGPKLLIQFQNNGVVDDSQLPKDRFSAERLKGVDSTLKIQPAKLEDSAVYLCASSLQSAGGYFFGPGTRLTVL.